Listed here is a single T cell receptor beta chain. Its target antigen remains unknown. The input lacks base qualities; no much larger clone sits a single base away. Libraries came from the immunoSEQ multiplex PCR assay. The immuneACCESS repertoire file appears here via TCRdb, limited to in-frame rearrangements. These files lack a portion of the clones; in checked studies, under half of the deficit traces to unresolved V genes, and the cause of the others is not known. For this sample the table gives some 120,000 clones, of which roughly 89% were detected only once. In total, the top ten clones hold roughly 12% of the sample. The sample comes from a study of control samples from healthy donors and cancer patients (dated by TCRdb to about 2020). The CDR3, cysteine through phenylalanine, is 16 amino acids long. Of the read, only the CDR3 DNA is kept; its 48 bases are in frame from base 1. CDR1 and CDR2, per the germline V gene, are MNHNS and SASEGT. Trimming removed 2 bases from V and 4 bases from J; the gene matches leave 7 bases unexplained.

The receptor comes from a man aged 30-40 years in good health. The receptor chain draws on TRBV6-1 and TRBJ2-2; 7 central bases correspond to TRBD1. Sequences were obtained from blood. The DNA sequence is given as TGTGCCAGCAGTGAAATGTCACAGGGGTTCACCGGGGAGCTGTTTTTT. This sequence encodes CASSEMSQGFTGELFF.